These 27 T cell receptor beta chains were sequenced from one sample in a study of metastatic and nonmetastatic thyroid tumors. Treatment of any kind had been given to no patient before thyroid surgery. Using MiXCR, TCRdb reanalyzed the PCR reads. The data show more than 13,000 clones, about a quarter seen once. The material sequenced was blood. Source of these receptors: a female donor with papillary thyroid cancer or a benign thyroid nodule (not recorded which). Some clones in this sample may be carry-over from other donors' samples.

This chain links TRBV2 with TRBJ1-5, with 8 bases that match TRBD1. The germline CDR1 and CDR2 sequences are SNHLY and FYNNEI. The CDR3 loop spans 15 amino acids. With V trimmed by 7 bases and J by 0 bases, 5 bases remained unmatched. CDR3 sequence reads: CASKKTGASNQPQHF. DNA for the CDR3: TGTGCCAGCAAGAAGACAGGGGCTAGCAATCAGCCCCAGCATTTT.

This clone is deemed medium-sized (0.01 to 0.1%). The DNA for the CDR3 is TGTGCCAGCAGTGGCGTTGGGGGGTACTCAGGGACTAGCGGGGAAGAGCAGTACTTC. It codes for CASSGVGGYSGTSGEEQYF. The chain combines TRBV25-1 with TRBJ2-7; the match to TRBD2 covers 13 bases. The CDR3 covers 19 residues. Germline loops: CDR1 MGHDK, CDR2 SYGVNS. Losses at the gene ends were 4 bases for V and 7 bases for J; bases not matched to a gene: 19.

The rearrangement joins TRBV7-8 to TRBJ2-7, with D perhaps being TRBD1 or TRBD2 (5 bases each). The CDR3 covers 14 residues. Deletions cut 3 bases from V and 4 bases from J, with 13 bases between. Germline V gene lookup returns CDR1 SGHVS and CDR2 FQNEAQ. The CDR3 loop reads CASSFPGTLYEQYF. The DNA of the CDR3 is TGTGCCAGCAGCTTTCCCGGGACGCTATACGAGCAGTACTTC. Looking up the rest from reference TRBV7-8 and TRBJ2-7 gives the full variable domain: GAGVSQSPRYKVAKRGQDVALRCDPISGHVSLFWYQQALGQGPEFLTYFQNEAQLDKSGLPSDRFFAERPEGSVSTLKIQRTQQEDSAVYLCASSFPGTLYEQYFGPGTRLTVT.

CDR3 region: CASSLSASSYEQYF. CDR3 sequence (DNA): TGTGCCAGCAGTTTATCGGCCAGCTCCTACGAGCAGTACTTC. This sequence joins TRBV27 and TRBJ2-7, with unresolved D. Trimming left V 0 bases short and J 0 bases short, with 6 bases between. The CDR3 runs to 14 residues. CDR1 and CDR2 (germline): MNHEY, SMNVEV (reference sequence).

This chain joins TRBV7-9 and TRBJ2-2; no firm D call. V was trimmed by 0 bases and J by 10 bases, leaving 9 bases between them. The germline CDR1 and CDR2 sequences are SEHNR and FQNEAQ (reference sequence). This CDR3 is 13 amino acids long. CDR3 bases: TGTGCCAGCAGCTTAGCGCGGCTGTCGGAGCTGTTTTTT. Residues: CASSLARLSELFF.

There are many counts of this clone. This rearrangement joins TRBV15 to TRBJ2-7; D unclear. The germline V gene encodes CDR1 LNHNV and CDR2 YYDKDF (reference sequence). The CDR3 totals 13 residues. Trimming pared 5 bases from V and 7 bases from J, leaving 15 bases between. For the CDR3, the DNA is TGTGCCACCAGCTTGACGGAGATCCGGGAGCAGTACTTC. Translation gives CATSLTEIREQYF.

This clone was seen at least ten times. CDR3 amino acids: CASSRGVQFTNYGYTF. The CDR3, as DNA: TGTGCCAGCAGCCGAGGCGTACAGTTTACTAACTATGGCTACACCTTC. The genes are TRBV2 and TRBJ1-2; D gene unclear. CDR3 length equals 16 residues. Germline V gives CDR1 SNHLY, CDR2 FYNNEI. The V end lost 6 bases, the J end lost 0 bases, and 17 bases lay between the germline ends.

The chain has TRBV6-2 or TRBV6-3 and TRBJ1-1; TRBD1 matches at 10 bases. V was pared by 0 bases and J by 6 bases, with 1 base of the junction left unmatched. Per the germline V gene, CDR1 is MNHEY and CDR2 is SVGEGT. The CDR3 has 14 amino acids. The CDR3 region is CASSYSTGGPEAFF. CDR3 DNA: TGTGCCAGCAGTTACTCGACAGGGGGCCCTGAAGCTTTCTTT.

The chain employs TRBV2 and TRBJ2-1, with TRBD2 identical over 12 bases. Germline-derived CDR1 and CDR2 are SNHLY and FYNNEI. The trim removed 6 bases at V and 7 bases at J, leaving 4 bases unmatched. The CDR3 spans 14 residues. CDR3 in amino acids: CASRTSGSSNEQFF. CDR3 DNA: TGTGCCAGCAGGACTAGCGGGAGTTCTAATGAGCAGTTCTTC.

This clone was observed at least ten times. The chain is built from TRBV20-1 and TRBJ2-4; a weak D match, TRBD1 (5 bases). The germline V and J ends were trimmed by 3 bases and 0 bases, with 9 bases remaining between them. The CDR3 runs 14 residues. Germline-derived CDR1 and CDR2 are DFQATT and SNEGSKA (reference sequence). CDR3 region: CSASDDRAKNIQYF. The CDR3 DNA follows: TGCAGTGCTAGTGATGACAGAGCCAAAAACATTCAGTACTTC.

The table lists this clone with many counts. The chain's CDR3 is CASSLGPSYEQYF. The CDR3 nucleotides read TGTGCCAGCAGCCTTGGGCCTTCCTACGAGCAGTACTTC. The J gene is TRBJ2-7, the V gene TRBV9; the D is unclear. The germline V and J ends were trimmed by 4 bases and 1 base, with 9 bases remaining between them. The CDR3 has 13 amino acids. CDR1 is SGDLS, CDR2 YYNGEE, per germline.

This clone was seen at least ten times. V and J are TRBV6-1 and TRBJ2-4, with a possible D match to TRBD2 (6 bases). The CDR3 spans 16 residues. Between the trimmed V and J ends, which lost 2 bases and 2 bases, there was a span of 13 bases. Germline loops: CDR1 MNHNS, CDR2 SASEGT. This CDR3 is CASSEPRGGTKNIQYF. CDR3 nucleotide sequence: TGTGCCAGCAGTGAACCAAGGGGAGGAACCAAAAACATTCAGTACTTC.

The J gene is TRBJ1-2, the V gene TRBV18; D gene unclear. The V gene's germline CDR1 is KGHSH and CDR2 LQKENI. Trimming left V 2 bases short and J 2 bases short, with 9 bases between. This CDR3 has 14 amino acids. In DNA form, the CDR3 reads TGTGCCAGCTCACCATTGACTGTCAACTATGGCTACACCTTC. It encodes CASSPLTVNYGYTF.

The sample holds many counts of this clone. At one end the junction does not follow the germline gene, possibly because of a read error. The chain carries TRBV12-3 or TRBV12-4 and TRBJ2-1; the D gene is possibly TRBD2 (6 bases). The length of the CDR3 is 14 residues. CDR3 in DNA: TGTGCCAGCGCCCCGGGGGTAAATAGTCATGAACAGTTCTTC. It codes for CASAPGVNSHEQFF.

This clone was counted a few times. V is TRBV12-3 or TRBV12-4 and J is TRBJ2-2, with a tentative D call TRBD1 (6 bases). V gave up 5 bases and J gave up 5 bases, with 12 bases separating them. The CDR3 contains 14 residues. CDR3 nucleotides: TGTGCCAGCAGTCCGGACAGCCTAACCGGGGAGCTGTTTTTT. This codes for CASSPDSLTGELFF.

The chain combines TRBV20-1 with TRBJ1-1, with 8 bases fitting TRBD1. CDR1 and CDR2 from the germline V gene are DFQATT and SNEGSKA (reference sequence). V trimming: 6 bases; J trimming: 2 bases; junction bases outside the gene matches: 17. The CDR3 has 17 amino acids. CDR3 coding DNA: TGCAGTGCGCAAAAACCCGGGACAGGAAAAGTAAACACTGAAGCTTTCTTT. It yields the protein CSAQKPGTGKVNTEAFF.

This clone was counted at least ten times. The chain is built from TRBV2 and TRBJ1-5; no definite D call. There are 14 residues in the CDR3. Per germline, CDR1 SNHLY and CDR2 FYNNEI. V lost 8 bases, J lost 3 bases, and 14 bases lay in between. The CDR3 region is CASRLGGPNQPQHF. The CDR3 DNA sequence: TGTGCCAGCCGATTGGGTGGCCCCAATCAGCCCCAGCATTTT.

CDR3 DNA: TGTGCCAGCAGTACGATGGGTCCCTACGAGCAGTACTTC. Amino acids: CASSTMGPYEQYF. This rearrangement joins TRBV6-1 to TRBJ2-7; D gene ambiguous. The CDR3 contains 13 residues. Germline values: CDR1 MNHNS, CDR2 SASEGT. Trimming stripped 5 bases from V and 2 bases from J, with 10 bases between.

This clone was seen only once. The chain employs TRBV20-1 and TRBJ2-2; D unresolved. The CDR3 runs 13 residues. Deletions cut 6 bases from V and 2 bases from J, with 10 bases between. Germline CDR1 and CDR2: DFQATT and SNEGSKA (reference sequence). The CDR3 reads CSASTTNTGELFF. The CDR3, as DNA: TGCAGTGCCTCGACCACTAACACCGGGGAGCTGTTTTTT.

This clone appeared many times. This chain uses TRBV20-1 with TRBJ2-1; 8 bases align to TRBD1. V lost 6 bases and J lost 1; bases outside the gene matches: 5. CDR1 and CDR2 from the germline V gene are DFQATT and SNEGSKA (reference sequence). This CDR3 is 14 amino acids long. Here the CDR3 DNA reads TGCAGTGCACCGGACAGGGCTTCCTACAATGAGCAGTTCTTC. Translation gives CSAPDRASYNEQFF.

In the case of this clone: The germline gene is not matched at one end of the junction; a read error may be the cause. CDR3 sequence (DNA): TGTGCCAGCAGCTTATCGGCGGGGGCTGGGTCCAATGTCCTGACTTTC. This gives the protein CASSLSAGAGSNVLTF. V gene TRBV7-3 combines with J gene TRBJ2-6; TRBD2 is a possible D gene (7 bases). The CDR3 spans 16 residues. The germline V gene has CDR1 SGHTA and CDR2 FQGTGA.

V gene TRBV10-1 combines with J gene TRBJ2-7, with 7 bases aligning to TRBD2. CDR1 and CDR2 (germline): WNHNN, SYGVQD (reference sequence). The CDR3 is made up of 16 amino acids. V gave up 4 bases and J gave up 4 bases; unmatched junction bases: 13. DNA for the CDR3: TGCGCCAGCAGTGCAACCCCCGGCGGGAGCGCGTACGAGCAGTACTTC. This encodes CASSATPGGSAYEQYF.

The chain uses TRBV28 and TRBJ1-2, with 7 bases identical to TRBD1. CDR1 is MDHEN, CDR2 SYDVKM, per germline. The CDR3 covers 13 residues. V was pared by 6 bases and J by 7 bases, with 8 bases of the junction left unmatched. The CDR3 sequence: CASRKQGSGGYTF. DNA of the CDR3: TGTGCCAGCAGAAAACAGGGGAGCGGTGGCTACACCTTC.

This clone was seen a handful of times. This chain joins TRBV6-1 and TRBJ2-2; the match to TRBD2 covers 9 bases. The V and J ends lost 2 bases and 5 bases, in that order; junction bases with no gene match: 3. Germline-derived CDR1 and CDR2 are MNHNS and SASEGT. The CDR3 consists of 15 residues. In nucleotides, the CDR3 is TGTGCCAGCAGTGAAAGGCTAGCGGGGACCGGGGAGCTGTTTTTT. Translation: CASSERLAGTGELFF.

This clone has at least ten counts. The chain has TRBV12-3 or TRBV12-4 and TRBJ2-1, with a possible D match to TRBD1 (6 bases). The CDR3 extends over 13 amino acids. Deletions cut 8 bases from V and 2 bases from J, with 10 bases between. CDR3 protein: CASRTDTYNEQFF. The CDR3 DNA follows: TGTGCCAGCCGGACAGATACCTACAATGAGCAGTTCTTC.

The V and J genes are TRBV30 and TRBJ1-4; D not resolved. CDR1 and CDR2 (germline): GTSNPN, SVGIG (reference sequence). Trimming removed 5 bases from V and 14 bases from J, with 18 bases in between. The CDR3 consists of 12 residues. The CDR3 DNA follows: TGTGCCTGGGGCCTGGACGCTCTAAGGCTGTTTTTT. Protein product: CAWGLDALRLFF.

The J gene is TRBJ2-5, the V gene TRBV28; TRBD2 aligns across 8 bases. Germline V lookup: CDR1 MDHEN, CDR2 SYDVKM. V lost 5 bases to trimming and J lost 3 bases; unmatched junction nucleotides: 11. The CDR3 runs to 16 residues. DNA for the CDR3: TGTGCCAGCAGTCCTAATCGGGGGGGGGTTAAAGAGACCCAGTACTTC. Translation: CASSPNRGGVKETQYF.